Listed below are T cell receptor beta chains from one sample, sequenced in a study of cytomegalovirus exposure and HLA in healthy donors. Clones were read by immunoSEQ multiplex PCR, and TCRdb kept only the in-frame ones, dropping some. The sample comprises around 41,000 clones, 60% to 70% of which are singletons, and roughly 3.7% rests with the top ten. The sample consisted of PBMCs. The receptors derive from a man in his forties or fifties in good health and CMV-seronegative. The CDR3 runs from the conserved cysteine through the conserved F or W. Fields, in order: V gene, CDR3 length, J gene, D gene, clone size, CDR3 protein, CDR3 DNA. The D gene is left open where the match is weak. Expanded clones are given a class, and other clones once, few, many or no size at all.

V gene: TRBV7-2
CDR3 length: 14
J gene: TRBJ2-3
D gene: .
clone size: once
CDR3 protein: CASSLSLVMDTQYF
CDR3 DNA: TGTGCCAGCAGCTTAAGTTTAGTCATGGATACGCAGTATTTT

V gene: TRBV15
CDR3 length: 15
J gene: TRBJ2-7
D gene: .
clone size: .
CDR3 protein: CATSRDTGRAYEQYF
CDR3 DNA: TGTGCCACCAGCAGAGATACAGGCCGGGCCTACGAGCAGTACTTC

V gene: TRBV4-1
CDR3 length: 16
J gene: TRBJ1-2
D gene: .
clone size: .
CDR3 protein: CASSQEGRGYEYGYTF
CDR3 DNA: TGCGCCAGCAGCCAAGAAGGCAGGGGATATGAATATGGCTACACCTTC

V gene: TRBV2
CDR3 length: 15
J gene: TRBJ1-1
D gene: TRBD1
clone size: .
CDR3 protein: CASSMIQGQNTEAFF
CDR3 DNA: TGTGCCAGCAGTATGATACAGGGGCAGAACACTGAAGCTTTCTTT

V gene: TRBV7-9
CDR3 length: 15
J gene: TRBJ1-5
D gene: TRBD1
clone size: .
CDR3 protein: CASSWGTGGDQPQHF
CDR3 DNA: TGTGCCAGCAGCTGGGGGACAGGGGGAGATCAGCCCCAGCATTTT

V gene: TRBV29-1
CDR3 length: 12
J gene: TRBJ1-1
D gene: .
clone size: .
CDR3 protein: CSVGDRNTEAFF
CDR3 DNA: TGCAGCGTTGGCGACAGGAACACTGAAGCTTTCTTT

V gene: TRBV2
CDR3 length: 14
J gene: TRBJ1-6
D gene: .
clone size: once
CDR3 protein: CASSGAIRGSPLHF
CDR3 DNA: TGTGCCAGCAGTGGAGCGATTAGGGGGTCACCCCTCCACTTT

V gene: TRBV5-1
CDR3 length: 14
J gene: TRBJ2-7
D gene: TRBD1
clone size: .
CDR3 protein: CASSGGQGINEQYF
CDR3 DNA: TGCGCCAGCAGCGGGGGACAGGGGATCAACGAGCAGTACTTC

V gene: TRBV28
CDR3 length: 13
J gene: TRBJ2-3
D gene: .
clone size: .
CDR3 protein: CASSLTTPDTQYF
CDR3 DNA: TGTGCCAGCAGTTTGACTACCCCCGATACGCAGTATTTT

V gene: TRBV5-4
CDR3 length: 13
J gene: TRBJ1-2
D gene: .
clone size: few
CDR3 protein: CASSLAAVYGYTF
CDR3 DNA: TGTGCCAGCAGCTTGGCGGCGGTTTATGGCTACACCTTC

V gene: TRBV30
CDR3 length: 11
J gene: TRBJ2-7
D gene: .
clone size: .
CDR3 protein: CAWGRSYEQYF
CDR3 DNA: TGTGCCTGGGGGCGAAGTTACGAGCAGTACTTC

V gene: TRBV6-1
CDR3 length: 14
J gene: TRBJ1-5
D gene: TRBD1
clone size: .
CDR3 protein: CASYGTGPGQPQHF
CDR3 DNA: TGTGCCAGCTACGGGACAGGGCCAGGTCAGCCCCAGCATTTT

V gene: TRBV6-5
CDR3 length: 16
J gene: TRBJ2-2
D gene: TRBD1
clone size: .
CDR3 protein: CASSYLQGATAGELFF
CDR3 DNA: TGTGCCAGCAGCTACCTACAGGGGGCTACAGCCGGGGAGCTGTTTTTT

V gene: TRBV13
CDR3 length: 14
J gene: TRBJ2-7
D gene: .
clone size: few
CDR3 protein: CASTSRTDLYEQYF
CDR3 DNA: TGTGCCAGCACCTCTCGGACAGATCTCTACGAGCAGTACTTC

V gene: TRBV7-9
CDR3 length: 13
J gene: TRBJ2-7
D gene: .
clone size: .
CDR3 protein: CASRTEGWGEQYF
CDR3 DNA: TGTGCCAGCAGGACGGAGGGATGGGGCGAGCAGTACTTC

V gene: TRBV7-2
CDR3 length: 15
J gene: TRBJ1-5
D gene: .
clone size: few
CDR3 protein: CASSLQGAGNQPQHF
CDR3 DNA: TGTGCCAGCAGCTTACAAGGGGCCGGCAATCAGCCCCAGCATTTT

V gene: TRBV7-2
CDR3 length: 17
J gene: TRBJ2-7
D gene: TRBD1
clone size: .
CDR3 protein: CASSSNTIRDRGDEQYF
CDR3 DNA: TGTGCCAGCAGCTCGAACACGATCCGGGACAGGGGCGACGAGCAGTACTTC

V gene: TRBV29-1
CDR3 length: 13
J gene: TRBJ2-3
D gene: .
clone size: .
CDR3 protein: CSADSTGMDTQYF
CDR3 DNA: TGCAGCGCCGACAGCACCGGAATGGATACGCAGTATTTT

V gene: TRBV5-6
CDR3 length: 15
J gene: TRBJ2-3
D gene: .
clone size: .
CDR3 protein: CASSLRGLSTDTQYF
CDR3 DNA: TGTGCCAGCAGCTTGAGGGGTCTAAGCACAGATACGCAGTATTTT

V gene: TRBV19
CDR3 length: 12
J gene: TRBJ2-2
D gene: .
clone size: .
CDR3 protein: CASMDSSGELFF
CDR3 DNA: TGTGCCAGTATGGACTCTTCCGGGGAGCTGTTTTTT

V gene: TRBV7-9
CDR3 length: 17
J gene: TRBJ2-1
D gene: TRBD2
clone size: .
CDR3 protein: CASSLILGAGGRNEQFF
CDR3 DNA: TGTGCCAGCAGCTTAATTCTGGGAGCGGGGGGGAGAAATGAGCAGTTCTTC

V gene: TRBV29-1
CDR3 length: 14
J gene: TRBJ1-2
D gene: .
clone size: once
CDR3 protein: CSVVMEGSSYGYTF
CDR3 DNA: TGCAGCGTTGTAATGGAGGGAAGTTCCTATGGCTACACCTTC

V gene: TRBV18
CDR3 length: 16
J gene: TRBJ2-1
D gene: .
clone size: .
CDR3 protein: CASSLSGTPTYNEQFF
CDR3 DNA: TGTGCCAGCTCATTATCCGGGACACCGACCTACAATGAGCAGTTCTTC

V gene: TRBV7-9
CDR3 length: 17
J gene: TRBJ2-1
D gene: TRBD2
clone size: .
CDR3 protein: CASSLVSTSGGATEQFF
CDR3 DNA: TGTGCCAGCAGCTTAGTATCCACTAGCGGGGGGGCCACTGAGCAGTTCTTC

V gene: TRBV18
CDR3 length: 14
J gene: TRBJ1-6
D gene: TRBD1
clone size: .
CDR3 protein: CASSPDRNNSPLHF
CDR3 DNA: TGTGCCAGCTCACCGGACAGGAATAATTCACCCCTCCACTTT

V gene: TRBV5-5
CDR3 length: 13
J gene: TRBJ2-7
D gene: .
clone size: .
CDR3 protein: CASSHPGLYEQYF
CDR3 DNA: TGTGCCAGCAGCCATCCTGGACTGTACGAGCAGTACTTC

V gene: TRBV30
CDR3 length: 15
J gene: TRBJ1-5
D gene: .
clone size: .
CDR3 protein: CAWSVSGYSNQPQHF
CDR3 DNA: TGTGCCTGGAGTGTGAGCGGGTATAGCAATCAGCCCCAGCATTTT

V gene: TRBV28
CDR3 length: 13
J gene: TRBJ1-1
D gene: .
clone size: few
CDR3 protein: CASSSGVNTEAFF
CDR3 DNA: TGTGCCAGCAGTTCGGGGGTGAACACTGAAGCTTTCTTT

V gene: TRBV5-1
CDR3 length: 16
J gene: TRBJ2-1
D gene: TRBD1
clone size: .
CDR3 protein: CASSPAWTGTYNEQFF
CDR3 DNA: TGCGCCAGCAGCCCCGCCTGGACAGGGACCTACAATGAGCAGTTCTTC

V gene: TRBV4-1
CDR3 length: 19
J gene: TRBJ2-6
D gene: .
clone size: few
CDR3 protein: CASSPRQIKTNSGANVLTF
CDR3 DNA: TGCGCCAGCAGCCCCAGACAGATCAAAACGAACTCTGGGGCCAACGTCCTGACTTTC

V gene: TRBV4-1
CDR3 length: 16
J gene: TRBJ2-3
D gene: TRBD2
clone size: .
CDR3 protein: CASSQESTGGPDTQYF
CDR3 DNA: TGCGCCAGCAGCCAAGAATCGACGGGGGGGCCGGATACGCAGTATTTT

V gene: TRBV5-1
CDR3 length: 13
J gene: TRBJ2-7
D gene: .
clone size: .
CDR3 protein: CASMRDGDYEQYF
CDR3 DNA: TGCGCCAGCATGAGGGATGGGGACTACGAGCAGTACTTC

V gene: TRBV9
CDR3 length: 14
J gene: TRBJ2-1
D gene: .
clone size: .
CDR3 protein: CASSVGTDRGEQFF
CDR3 DNA: TGTGCCAGCAGCGTAGGGACTGATCGGGGTGAGCAGTTCTTC

V gene: TRBV2
CDR3 length: 17
J gene: TRBJ1-3
D gene: TRBD1
clone size: .
CDR3 protein: CASIKGGQGAAGNTIYF
CDR3 DNA: TGTGCCAGCATCAAGGGGGGACAGGGGGCTGCTGGAAACACCATATATTTT

V gene: TRBV10-3
CDR3 length: 15
J gene: TRBJ2-3
D gene: TRBD2
clone size: few
CDR3 protein: CAIRVSGGSADTQYF
CDR3 DNA: TGTGCCATCAGGGTCAGCGGGGGTAGCGCAGATACGCAGTATTTT

V gene: TRBV5-1
CDR3 length: 13
J gene: TRBJ1-1
D gene: .
clone size: .
CDR3 protein: CASSLTVNTEAFF
CDR3 DNA: TGCGCCAGCAGCTTGACAGTGAACACTGAAGCTTTCTTT

V gene: TRBV4-1
CDR3 length: 14
J gene: TRBJ1-5
D gene: .
clone size: .
CDR3 protein: CASSQAGGNQPQHF
CDR3 DNA: TGCGCCAGCAGCCAAGCAGGGGGCAATCAGCCCCAGCATTTT

V gene: TRBV7-2
CDR3 length: 14
J gene: TRBJ1-1
D gene: .
clone size: .
CDR3 protein: CASSLQGRNTEAFF
CDR3 DNA: TGTGCCAGCAGCTTACAGGGAAGGAACACTGAAGCTTTCTTT

V gene: TRBV30
CDR3 length: 16
J gene: TRBJ1-3
D gene: .
clone size: .
CDR3 protein: CAWSVRSGVSGNTIYF
CDR3 DNA: TGTGCCTGGAGTGTACGGTCGGGGGTCTCTGGAAACACCATATATTTT

V gene: TRBV4-2
CDR3 length: 18
J gene: TRBJ2-2
D gene: .
clone size: few
CDR3 protein: CASSQESRQARQTGELFF
CDR3 DNA: TGTGCCAGCAGCCAAGAGAGTCGTCAGGCCCGACAGACCGGGGAGCTGTTTTTT

V gene: TRBV4-3
CDR3 length: 13
J gene: TRBJ2-7
D gene: TRBD1
clone size: .
CDR3 protein: CASSPDRSQEQYF
CDR3 DNA: TGCGCCAGCAGCCCGGACAGGTCCCAGGAGCAGTACTTC

V gene: TRBV28
CDR3 length: 17
J gene: TRBJ1-3
D gene: .
clone size: .
CDR3 protein: CASSRTRVMSSGNTIYF
CDR3 DNA: TGTGCCAGCAGCCGCACCCGTGTGATGAGCTCTGGAAACACCATATATTTT

V gene: TRBV19
CDR3 length: 13
J gene: TRBJ1-1
D gene: .
clone size: .
CDR3 protein: CASSISMNTEAFF
CDR3 DNA: TGTGCCAGTAGTATTAGTATGAACACTGAAGCTTTCTTT

V gene: TRBV15
CDR3 length: 15
J gene: TRBJ2-2
D gene: .
clone size: .
CDR3 protein: CATSRARATTGELFF
CDR3 DNA: TGTGCCACCAGCAGAGCTCGAGCCACCACCGGGGAGCTGTTTTTT

V gene: TRBV15
CDR3 length: 15
J gene: TRBJ2-7
D gene: TRBD1
clone size: .
CDR3 protein: CATSRDPRTGGEQYF
CDR3 DNA: TGTGCCACCAGCAGAGATCCCAGGACAGGGGGCGAGCAGTACTTC

V gene: TRBV19
CDR3 length: 13
J gene: TRBJ1-1
D gene: TRBD1
clone size: .
CDR3 protein: CASSMAGGTEAFF
CDR3 DNA: TGTGCCAGTAGTATGGCAGGGGGAACTGAAGCTTTCTTT

V gene: TRBV27
CDR3 length: 15
J gene: TRBJ1-2
D gene: TRBD1
clone size: .
CDR3 protein: CASSLARDRAYGYTF
CDR3 DNA: TGTGCCAGCAGTTTGGCCCGGGACAGAGCCTATGGCTACACCTTC

V gene: TRBV30
CDR3 length: 14
J gene: TRBJ2-5
D gene: .
clone size: .
CDR3 protein: CAWSVVGAPETQYF
CDR3 DNA: TGTGCCTGGAGTGTAGTCGGAGCACCCGAGACCCAGTACTTC

V gene: TRBV28
CDR3 length: 16
J gene: TRBJ1-2
D gene: .
clone size: once
CDR3 protein: CASSLGGPPAFYGYTF
CDR3 DNA: TGTGCCAGCAGTCTCGGGGGTCCACCGGCGTTCTATGGCTACACCTTC